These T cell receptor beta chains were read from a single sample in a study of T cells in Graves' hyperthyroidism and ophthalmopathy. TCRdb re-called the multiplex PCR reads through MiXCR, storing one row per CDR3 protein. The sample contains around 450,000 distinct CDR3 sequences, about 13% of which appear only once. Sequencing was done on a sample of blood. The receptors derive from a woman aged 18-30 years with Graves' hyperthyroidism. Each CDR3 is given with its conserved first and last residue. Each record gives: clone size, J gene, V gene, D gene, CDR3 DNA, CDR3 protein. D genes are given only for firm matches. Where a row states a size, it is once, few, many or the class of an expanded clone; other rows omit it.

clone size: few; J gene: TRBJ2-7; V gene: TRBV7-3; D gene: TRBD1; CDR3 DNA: TGTGCCAGCAGACAGAGGGGGCCCTACGAGCAGTACTTC; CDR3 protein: CASRQRGPYEQYF
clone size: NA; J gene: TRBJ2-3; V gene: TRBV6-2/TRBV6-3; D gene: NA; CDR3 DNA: TGTGCCAGCAGTTACTGGTCCGATACGCAGTATTTT; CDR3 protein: CASSYWSDTQYF
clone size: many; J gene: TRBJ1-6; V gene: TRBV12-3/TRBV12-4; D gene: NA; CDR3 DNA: TGTGCCAGCAGTACCCTAGAACCGGGATACAATTCACCCCTCCACTTT; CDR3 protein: CASSTLEPGYNSPLHF
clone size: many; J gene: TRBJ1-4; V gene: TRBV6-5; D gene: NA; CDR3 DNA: TGTGCCAGCAGTTACAGTGAAAAACTGTTTTTT; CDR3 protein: CASSYSEKLFF
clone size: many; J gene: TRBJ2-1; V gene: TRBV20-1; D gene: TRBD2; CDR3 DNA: TGCAGTGCGGGGGGGAGGGCCACCCATGAGCAGTTCTTC; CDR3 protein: CSAGGRATHEQFF
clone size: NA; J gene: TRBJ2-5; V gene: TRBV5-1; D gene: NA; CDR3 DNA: TGCGCCAGCAGCTACCCTGACAGGGGAGGGGAGACCCAGTACTTC; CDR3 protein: CASSYPDRGGETQYF
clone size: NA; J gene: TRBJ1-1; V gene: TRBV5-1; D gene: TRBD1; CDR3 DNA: TGCGCCAGCAGCTTGGGGGACAGGGACCTGAACACTGAAGCTTTCTTT; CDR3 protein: CASSLGDRDLNTEAFF
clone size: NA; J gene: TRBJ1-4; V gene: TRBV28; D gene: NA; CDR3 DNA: TGTGCCAGCAGGCCGGGGGGCGCGGATGAAAAACTGTTTTTT; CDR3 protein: CASRPGGADEKLFF
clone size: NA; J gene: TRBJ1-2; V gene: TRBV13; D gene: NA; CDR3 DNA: TGTGCCAGCAGCTTATGGGAAGCTGCTGGCTACACCTTC; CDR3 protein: CASSLWEAAGYTF
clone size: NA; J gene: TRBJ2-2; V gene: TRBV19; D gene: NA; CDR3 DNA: TGTGCCAGTAGCCGATCACCCCGAGGGCTAGCGAATACCGGGGAGCTGTTTTTT; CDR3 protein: CASSRSPRGLANTGELFF
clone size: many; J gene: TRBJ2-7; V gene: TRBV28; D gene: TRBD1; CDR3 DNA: TGTGCCAGCAATTCCGCCGGGACAGGGGGGCCCTACGAGCAGTACTTC; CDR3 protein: CASNSAGTGGPYEQYF
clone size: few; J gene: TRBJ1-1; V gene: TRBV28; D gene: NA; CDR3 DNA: TGTGCCAGCAGTCGCTCGAGGGTGAGGGCTTTCTTT; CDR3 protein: CASSRSRVRAFF
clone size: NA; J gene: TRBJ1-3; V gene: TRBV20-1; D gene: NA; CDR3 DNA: TGCAGTGCTAGTGCCTCTGTCGGGACTCTGTGTCACATTACCTCTGGAAACACCATATATTTT; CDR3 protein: CSASASVGTLCHITSGNTIYF
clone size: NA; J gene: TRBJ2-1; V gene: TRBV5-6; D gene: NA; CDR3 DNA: TGTGCCAGCAGCCAAGCCGGGGTTGGAAACAATGAGCAGTTCTTC; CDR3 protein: CASSQAGVGNNEQFF
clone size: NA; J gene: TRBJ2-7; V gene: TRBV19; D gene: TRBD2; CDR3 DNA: TGTGCCAGTAGGCGGCTAGCGGCCAGGGACTACGAGCAGTACTTC; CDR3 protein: CASRRLAARDYEQYF
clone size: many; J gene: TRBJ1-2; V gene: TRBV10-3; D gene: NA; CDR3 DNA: TGTGCCATCAGTGAGTCGATTTTTCCAGGGGAGAGTGGCTACACCTTC; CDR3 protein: CAISESIFPGESGYTF
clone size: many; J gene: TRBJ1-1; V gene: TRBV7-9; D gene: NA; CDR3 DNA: TGTGCCAGCAGCTTAGTAGGGCGGGGTCACCAGGACACTGAAGCTTTCTTT; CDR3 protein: CASSLVGRGHQDTEAFF
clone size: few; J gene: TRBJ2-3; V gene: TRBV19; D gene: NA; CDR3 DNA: TGTGCCAGTAGTATCCTCCCAGGGGCAAGTGCAGATACGCAGTATTTT; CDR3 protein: CASSILPGASADTQYF
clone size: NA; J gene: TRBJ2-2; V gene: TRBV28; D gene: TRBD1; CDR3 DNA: TGTGCCACGCCGAAAGTAGCAGGGGGCGCGAACACCGGGGAGCTGTTTTTT; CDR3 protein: CATPKVAGGANTGELFF
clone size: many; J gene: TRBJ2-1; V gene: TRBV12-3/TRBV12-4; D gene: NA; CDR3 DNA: TGTGCCAGCAGTTTATTCCGGGGGTACAATGAGCAGTTCTTC; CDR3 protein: CASSLFRGYNEQFF
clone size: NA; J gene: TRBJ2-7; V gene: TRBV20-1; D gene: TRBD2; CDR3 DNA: TGCAGTGTCTCGCCTCCACTAAGCGGGAGGGCCGGGGAGCAGTACTTC; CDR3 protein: CSVSPPLSGRAGEQYF
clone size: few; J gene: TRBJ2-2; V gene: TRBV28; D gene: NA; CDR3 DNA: TGTGCCAGCAGTTTTTGGGGGAGAGTCGCCGGGGAGCTGTTTTTT; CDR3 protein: CASSFWGRVAGELFF
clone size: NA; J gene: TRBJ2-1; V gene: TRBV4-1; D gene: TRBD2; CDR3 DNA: TGCGCCAGCAGCCCGGCGGGACTAGGTGGTAATGAGCAGTTCTTC; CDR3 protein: CASSPAGLGGNEQFF
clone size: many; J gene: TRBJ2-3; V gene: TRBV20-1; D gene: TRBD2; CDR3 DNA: TGCAGTGCTAGAGACGGTGGGACTACCACAGATACGCAGTATTTT; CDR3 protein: CSARDGGTTTDTQYF
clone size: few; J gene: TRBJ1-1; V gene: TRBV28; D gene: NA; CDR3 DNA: TGTGCCAGCAGGTTCAGCGGGGGCCCGAACACTGAAGCTTTCTTT; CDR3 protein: CASRFSGGPNTEAFF
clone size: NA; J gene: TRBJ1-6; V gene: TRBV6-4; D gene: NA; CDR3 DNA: TGTGCCAGCAGTCCGACTGGCAGGGACTCCTATAATTCACCCCTCCACTTT; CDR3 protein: CASSPTGRDSYNSPLHF
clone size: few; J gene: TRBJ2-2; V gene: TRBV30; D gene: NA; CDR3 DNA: TGTGCCTGGCGGAGAAGGCCGAACACCGGGGAGCTGTTTTTT; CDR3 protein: CAWRRRPNTGELFF
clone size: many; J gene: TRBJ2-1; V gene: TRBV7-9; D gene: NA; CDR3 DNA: TGTGCCAGCAGCCGCCTGACTTCCAATGAGCAGTTCTTC; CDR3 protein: CASSRLTSNEQFF
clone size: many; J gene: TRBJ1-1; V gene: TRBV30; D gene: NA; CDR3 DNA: TGTGCCTGGAGTGGGGTGAACACTGAAGCTTTCTTT; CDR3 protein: CAWSGVNTEAFF
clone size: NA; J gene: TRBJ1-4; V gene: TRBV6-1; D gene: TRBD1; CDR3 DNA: TGTGCCAGCAGCCAAACCAGGGGGCGGGAAAAACTGTTTTTT; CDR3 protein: CASSQTRGREKLFF
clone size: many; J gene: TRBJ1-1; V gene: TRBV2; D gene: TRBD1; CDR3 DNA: TGTGCCAGCTGGCGGGACAGCTTGAACACTGAAGCTTTCTTT; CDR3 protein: CASWRDSLNTEAFF
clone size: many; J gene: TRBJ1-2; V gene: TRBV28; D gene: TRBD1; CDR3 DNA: TGTGCCAGCAGTTTACAGGGGGCGCGGCGAGGCTACACCTTC; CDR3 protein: CASSLQGARRGYTF
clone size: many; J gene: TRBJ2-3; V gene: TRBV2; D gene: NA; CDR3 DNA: TGTGCCAGCAGTCCGGGACACCTCACAGATACGCAGTATTTT; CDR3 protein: CASSPGHLTDTQYF
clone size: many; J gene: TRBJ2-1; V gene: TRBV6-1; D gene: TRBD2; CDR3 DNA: TGTGCCAGCAGCCTGACTAGCGGGAGAGAAAATGAGCAGTTCTTC; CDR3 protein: CASSLTSGRENEQFF
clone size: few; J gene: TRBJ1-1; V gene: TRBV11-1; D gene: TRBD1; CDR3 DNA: TGTGCCAGCACCACTCAAAGACAGGGGCGCGCTTTCTTT; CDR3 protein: CASTTQRQGRAFF
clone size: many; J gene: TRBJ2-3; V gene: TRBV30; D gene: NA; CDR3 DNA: TGTGCCTGGGAAGGTACTTCCGGTACGCAGTATTTT; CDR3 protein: CAWEGTSGTQYF
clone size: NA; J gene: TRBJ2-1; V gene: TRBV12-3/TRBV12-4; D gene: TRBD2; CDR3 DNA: TGTGCCAGCAGTTTAGTATCACTAGCGGGAGGTCTTGAGCAGTTCTTC; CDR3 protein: CASSLVSLAGGLEQFF
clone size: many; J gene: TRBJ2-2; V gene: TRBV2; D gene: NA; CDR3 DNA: TGTGCCAGCAGTGAAGTGCCCGGAGTCGGGGAGCTGTTTTTT; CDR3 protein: CASSEVPGVGELFF
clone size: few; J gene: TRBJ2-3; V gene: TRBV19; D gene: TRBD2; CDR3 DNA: TGTGCCAGTAGTATTGGCGGGAGTGTCAGTTCCGATACGCAGTATTTT; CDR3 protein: CASSIGGSVSSDTQYF
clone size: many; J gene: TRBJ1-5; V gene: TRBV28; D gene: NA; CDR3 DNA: TGTGCCAGCAAAGGAGGCCAGGGGTCGTATCAGCCCCAGCATTTT; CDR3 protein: CASKGGQGSYQPQHF
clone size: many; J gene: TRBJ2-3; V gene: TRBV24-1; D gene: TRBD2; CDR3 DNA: TGTGCCACCTCTAGCGGGATACACACAGATACGCAGTATTTT; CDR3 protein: CATSSGIHTDTQYF
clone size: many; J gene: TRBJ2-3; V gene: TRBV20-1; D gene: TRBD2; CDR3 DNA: TGCAGTGCTAGTTCTAGCGGGAGCACAGATACGCAGTATTTT; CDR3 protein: CSASSSGSTDTQYF
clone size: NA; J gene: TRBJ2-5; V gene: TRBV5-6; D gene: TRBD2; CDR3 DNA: TGTGCCAGCAGCTTCGAGCGGGAATGGACCCAGTACTTC; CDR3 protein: CASSFEREWTQYF
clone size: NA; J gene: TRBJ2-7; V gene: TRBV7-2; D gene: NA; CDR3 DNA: TGTGCCAGCAGCTTAGGGTGGGGCTACGAGCAGTACTTC; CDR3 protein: CASSLGWGYEQYF
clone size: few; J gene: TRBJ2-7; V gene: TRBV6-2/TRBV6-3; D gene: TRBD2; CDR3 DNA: TGTGCCAGCAGTTACTGGACTAGCGGGAACGAGCAGTACTTC; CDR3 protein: CASSYWTSGNEQYF
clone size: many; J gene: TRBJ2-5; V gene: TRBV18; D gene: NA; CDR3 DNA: TGTGCCAGCTCACAGGAGAGCCAAGAGACCCAGTACTTC; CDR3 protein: CASSQESQETQYF
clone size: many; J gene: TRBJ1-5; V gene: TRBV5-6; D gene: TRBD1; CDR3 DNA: TGTGCCAGCAGCTTGGCAGGGGGCGATCAGCCCCAGCATTTT; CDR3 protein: CASSLAGGDQPQHF
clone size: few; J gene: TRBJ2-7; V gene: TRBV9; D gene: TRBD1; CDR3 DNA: TGTGCCAGCAGCCCGGGACAGATCAGCTCCTACGAGCAGTACTTC; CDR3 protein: CASSPGQISSYEQYF
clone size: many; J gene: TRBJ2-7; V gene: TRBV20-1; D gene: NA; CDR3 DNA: TGCAGTGCTAGTTGGGAGGGGGTGATCTACGAGCAGTACTTC; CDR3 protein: CSASWEGVIYEQYF
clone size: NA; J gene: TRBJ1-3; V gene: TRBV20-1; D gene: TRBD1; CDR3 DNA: TGCAGTGCCGGGGACAGGGGAAACACCATATATTTT; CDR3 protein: CSAGDRGNTIYF
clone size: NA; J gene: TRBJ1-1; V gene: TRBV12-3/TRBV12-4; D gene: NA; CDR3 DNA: TGTGCCAGCAGACCAGCTGGGGGTTACACTGAAGCTTTCTTT; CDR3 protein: CASRPAGGYTEAFF
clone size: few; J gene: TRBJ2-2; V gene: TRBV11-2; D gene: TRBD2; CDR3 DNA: TGTGCCAGCAGCTTTGGGGGGGCCGGGGAGCTGTTTTTT; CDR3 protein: CASSFGGAGELFF
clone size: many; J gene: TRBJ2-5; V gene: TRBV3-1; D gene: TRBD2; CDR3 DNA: TGTGCCAGCAGCCAAGGGAAAACTAGCGGGACCGGGGAGACCCAGTACTTC; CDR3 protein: CASSQGKTSGTGETQYF